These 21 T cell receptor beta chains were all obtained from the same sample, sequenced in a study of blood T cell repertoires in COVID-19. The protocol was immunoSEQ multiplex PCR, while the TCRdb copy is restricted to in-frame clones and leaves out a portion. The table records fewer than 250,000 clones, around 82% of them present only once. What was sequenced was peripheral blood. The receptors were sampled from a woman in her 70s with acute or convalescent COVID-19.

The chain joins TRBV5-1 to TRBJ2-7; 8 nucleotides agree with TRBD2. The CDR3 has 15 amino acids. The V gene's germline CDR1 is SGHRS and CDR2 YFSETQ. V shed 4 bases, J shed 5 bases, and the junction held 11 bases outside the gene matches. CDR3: CASSQDGTSFDEQYF. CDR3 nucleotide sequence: TGCGCCAGCAGCCAAGACGGGACTAGTTTCGACGAGCAGTACTTC.

DNA of the CDR3: TGTGCCAGCAGCGAACCGGGTGTTCTAGCCAAAAACATTCAGTACTTC. Protein: CASSEPGVLAKNIQYF. The rearrangement joins TRBV5-6 to TRBJ2-4; D is ambiguous. The ends were cut back, 4 bases at V and 0 bases at J, with 14 bases in the middle. Germline CDR1 reads SGHDT; CDR2 reads YYEEEE. The CDR3 is made up of 16 amino acids.

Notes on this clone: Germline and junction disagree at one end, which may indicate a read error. The CDR3 DNA reads TGTGCCAGCAGTGAAGTCGGAGGGAGAGATCACCCCCAGCATTTT. Translating it yields CASSEVGGRDHPQHF. The chain employs TRBV6-1 and TRBJ1-5; no definite D call. Germline lookup yields CDR1 MNHNS and CDR2 SASEGT. The CDR3 extends over 15 amino acids.

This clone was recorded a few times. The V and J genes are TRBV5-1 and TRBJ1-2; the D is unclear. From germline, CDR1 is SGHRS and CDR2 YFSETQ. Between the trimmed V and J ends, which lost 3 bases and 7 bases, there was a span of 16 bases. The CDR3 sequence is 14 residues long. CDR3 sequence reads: CASSSPGRSSGYTF. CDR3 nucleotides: TGCGCCAGCAGCTCTCCGGGAAGAAGCTCTGGCTACACCTTC.

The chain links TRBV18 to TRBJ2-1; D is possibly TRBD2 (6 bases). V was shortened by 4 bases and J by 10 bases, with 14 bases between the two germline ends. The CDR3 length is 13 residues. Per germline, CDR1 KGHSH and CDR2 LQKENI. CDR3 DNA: TGTGCCAGCTCACGAGGAGGGGTTCCGGAGCAGTTCTTC. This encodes CASSRGGVPEQFF.

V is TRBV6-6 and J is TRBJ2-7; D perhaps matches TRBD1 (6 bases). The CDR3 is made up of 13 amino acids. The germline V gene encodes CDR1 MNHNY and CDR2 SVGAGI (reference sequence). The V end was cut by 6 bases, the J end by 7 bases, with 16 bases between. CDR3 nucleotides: TGTGCCAGCAGCGCCACAGGGTCGGGAGAGCAGTACTTC. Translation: CASSATGSGEQYF.

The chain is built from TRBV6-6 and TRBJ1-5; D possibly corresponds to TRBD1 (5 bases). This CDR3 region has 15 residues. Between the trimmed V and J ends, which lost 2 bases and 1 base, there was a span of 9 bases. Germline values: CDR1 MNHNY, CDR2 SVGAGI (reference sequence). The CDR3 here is CASSYRGESNQPQHF. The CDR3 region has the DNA TGTGCCAGCAGTTACCGGGGGGAGAGCAATCAGCCCCAGCATTTT.

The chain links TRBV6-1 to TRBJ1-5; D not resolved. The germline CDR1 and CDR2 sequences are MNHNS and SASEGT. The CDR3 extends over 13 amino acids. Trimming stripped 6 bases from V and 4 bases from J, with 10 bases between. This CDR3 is CASRGRLNQPQHF. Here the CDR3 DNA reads TGTGCCAGCAGGGGCAGGCTAAATCAGCCCCAGCATTTT.

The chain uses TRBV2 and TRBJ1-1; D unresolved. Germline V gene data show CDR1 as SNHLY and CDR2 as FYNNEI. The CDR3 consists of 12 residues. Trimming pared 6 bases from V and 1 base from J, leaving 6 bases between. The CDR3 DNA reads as TGTGCCAGCAGCCGGGAGAACACTGAAGCTTTCTTT. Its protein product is CASSRENTEAFF.

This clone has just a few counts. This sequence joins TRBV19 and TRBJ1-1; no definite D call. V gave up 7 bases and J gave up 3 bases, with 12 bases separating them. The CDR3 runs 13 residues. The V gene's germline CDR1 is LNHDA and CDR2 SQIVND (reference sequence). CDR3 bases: TGTGCCAGTAAGGTTCGGGAAGACACTGAAGCTTTCTTT. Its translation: CASKVREDTEAFF.

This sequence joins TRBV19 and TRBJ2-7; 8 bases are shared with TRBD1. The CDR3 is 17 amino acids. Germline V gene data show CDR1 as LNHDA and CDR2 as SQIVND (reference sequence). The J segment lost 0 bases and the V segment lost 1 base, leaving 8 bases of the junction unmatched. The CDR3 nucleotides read TGTGCCAGTAGTATAGCATGGGGACAGGATTACTCCTACGAGCAGTACTTC. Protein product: CASSIAWGQDYSYEQYF.

Here the CDR3 reads CASSYGDSYGYTF. CDR3 nucleotides: TGTGCCAGCAGTTACGGGGACAGCTATGGCTACACCTTC. The V and J genes are TRBV6-2 or TRBV6-3 and TRBJ1-2; 7 bases agree with TRBD1. CDR3 length: 13 residues. Trimming cost V 2 bases and J 4 bases; bases outside gene matches: 1. Germline V gene lookup returns CDR1 MNHEY and CDR2 SVGEGT.

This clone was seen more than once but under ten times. The CDR3 sequence is CATSREQGFSTEAFF. The CDR3 DNA reads as TGTGCCACCAGCAGAGAACAGGGGTTTTCCACTGAAGCTTTCTTT. V is TRBV15 and J is TRBJ1-1, with TRBD1 matching 7 bases. With 0 bases clipped from V and 4 bases from J, the junction kept 5 bases outside the gene matches. The CDR3 covers 15 residues. The germline V gene has CDR1 LNHNV and CDR2 YYDKDF (reference sequence). The whole variable domain, remainder taken from reference TRBV15 and TRBJ1-1, is DAMVIQNPRYQVTQFGKPVTLSCSQTLNHNVMYWYQQKSSQAPKLLFHYYDKDFNNEADTPDNFQSRRPNTSFCFLDIRSPGLGDTAMYLCATSREQGFSTEAFFGQGTRLTVV.

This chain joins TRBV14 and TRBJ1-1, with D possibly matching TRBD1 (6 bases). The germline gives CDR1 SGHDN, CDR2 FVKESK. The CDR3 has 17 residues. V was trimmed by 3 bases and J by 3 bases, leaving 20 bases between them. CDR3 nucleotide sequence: TGTGCCAGCAGCCAGGCGGACAGCTTTTTTCTCTACACTGAAGCTTTCTTT. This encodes CASSQADSFFLYTEAFF.

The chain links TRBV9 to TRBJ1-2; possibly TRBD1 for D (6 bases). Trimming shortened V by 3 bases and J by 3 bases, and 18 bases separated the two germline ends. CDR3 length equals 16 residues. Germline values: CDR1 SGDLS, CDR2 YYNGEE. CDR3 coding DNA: TGTGCCAGCAGCGCAGTAACAGGGCCCCCCTACTATGGCTACACCTTC. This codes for CASSAVTGPPYYGYTF.

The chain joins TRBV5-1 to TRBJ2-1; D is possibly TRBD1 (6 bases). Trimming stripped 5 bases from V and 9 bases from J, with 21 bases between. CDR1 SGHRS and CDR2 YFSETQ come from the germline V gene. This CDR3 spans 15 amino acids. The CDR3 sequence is CASSVDSGIRGEQFF. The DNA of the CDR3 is TGCGCCAGCAGTGTGGACAGTGGTATCCGGGGTGAGCAGTTCTTC.

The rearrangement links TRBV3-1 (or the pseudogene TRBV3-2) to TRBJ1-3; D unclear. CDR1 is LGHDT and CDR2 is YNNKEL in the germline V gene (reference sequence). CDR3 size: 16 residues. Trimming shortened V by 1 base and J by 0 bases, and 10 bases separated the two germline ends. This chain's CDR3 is CASSQGVAYSGNTIYF. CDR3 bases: TGTGCCAGCAGCCAAGGCGTCGCATACTCTGGAAACACCATATATTTT.

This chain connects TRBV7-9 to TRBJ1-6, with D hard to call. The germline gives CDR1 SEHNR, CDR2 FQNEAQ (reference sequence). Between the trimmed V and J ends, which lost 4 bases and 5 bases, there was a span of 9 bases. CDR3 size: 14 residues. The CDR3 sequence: CASSSRNNNSPLHF. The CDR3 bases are TGTGCCAGCAGCTCCCGTAATAATAATTCACCCCTCCACTTT.

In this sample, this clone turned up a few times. CDR3 protein: CASSPWGEGNQPQHF. The CDR3 DNA sequence: TGTGCCAGCAGTCCGTGGGGAGAGGGCAATCAGCCCCAGCATTTT. The chain has TRBV6-5 and TRBJ1-5; D gene unclear. Germline V gene sequence: CDR1 MNHEY, CDR2 SVGAGI. Trimming removed 5 bases from V and 2 bases from J, with 13 bases in between. The CDR3 loop spans 15 amino acids.

The CDR3 sequence: CASSPGAPINQPQHF. CDR3 nucleotides: TGTGCCAGCAGTCCAGGGGCACCTATCAATCAGCCCCAGCATTTT. The rearrangement joins TRBV6-2 or TRBV6-3 to TRBJ1-5, with a tentative D call TRBD1 (6 bases). V shed 5 bases and J shed 3 bases, with 14 bases lying between them. CDR1 MNHEY and CDR2 SVGEGT come from the germline V gene. The CDR3 is 15 residues long.

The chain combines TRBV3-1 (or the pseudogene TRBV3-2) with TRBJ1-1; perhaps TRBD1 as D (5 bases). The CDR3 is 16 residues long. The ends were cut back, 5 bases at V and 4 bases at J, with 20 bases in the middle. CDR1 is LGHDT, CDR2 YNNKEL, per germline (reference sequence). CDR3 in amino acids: CASSSTRSGWGTEAFF. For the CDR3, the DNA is TGTGCCAGCAGCTCCACACGTTCAGGGTGGGGCACTGAAGCTTTCTTT.